Listed below are T cell receptor beta chains from one sample, sequenced in a study of spatial heterogeneity in lung cancer. A single record per CDR3 protein comes from TCRdb applying MiXCR to the 5' RACE reads. The table has 3,000 to 3,500 distinct CDR3 sequences, around an eighth seen once. Sequenced material: lung tumor tissue, taken at surgery. These receptors all come from a female donor with early-stage non-small cell lung cancer. CDR3s include the opening cysteine and the closing phenylalanine or tryptophan. Fields, in order: J gene, clone size, V gene, D gene, CDR3 protein, CDR3 DNA. The D gene is left open where the match is weak. Only some rows state a clone size, as once, few, many or a class for expanded clones.

j_gene: TRBJ1-2; abundance: few; v_gene: TRBV29-1; d_gene: NA; CDR3aa: CSVGARGNYGYTF; CDR3nt: TGCAGCGTTGGGGCCCGGGGGAACTATGGCTACACCTTC
j_gene: TRBJ1-1; abundance: medium-sized; v_gene: TRBV5-5; d_gene: NA; CDR3aa: CASSQGVNTEAFF; CDR3nt: TGTGCCAGCAGCCAAGGGGTAAACACTGAAGCTTTCTTT
j_gene: TRBJ2-1; abundance: NA; v_gene: TRBV7-9; d_gene: NA; CDR3aa: CASSLVGRTSSYNEQFF; CDR3nt: TGTGCCAGCAGCTTAGTGGGGCGGACCAGCTCCTACAATGAGCAGTTCTTC
j_gene: TRBJ2-1; abundance: few; v_gene: TRBV4-1; d_gene: TRBD2; CDR3aa: CASSHPGLAGGQLDEQFF; CDR3nt: TGCGCCAGCAGCCATCCCGGACTAGCGGGAGGGCAGCTAGATGAGCAGTTCTTC
j_gene: TRBJ2-4; abundance: medium-sized; v_gene: TRBV3-1; d_gene: NA; CDR3aa: CASSRTAKNIQYF; CDR3nt: TGTGCCAGCAGCCGGACTGCCAAAAACATTCAGTACTTC
j_gene: TRBJ2-2; abundance: medium-sized; v_gene: TRBV19; d_gene: TRBD2; CDR3aa: CASKVAGGPGGELFF; CDR3nt: TGTGCCAGTAAGGTTGCGGGAGGGCCAGGCGGGGAGCTGTTTTTT
j_gene: TRBJ1-5; abundance: NA; v_gene: TRBV28; d_gene: TRBD1; CDR3aa: CASSLGTGSVGGQPQHF; CDR3nt: TGTGCCAGCAGTTTAGGGACAGGTTCGGTAGGGGGTCAGCCCCAGCATTTT
j_gene: TRBJ1-2; abundance: medium-sized; v_gene: TRBV4-2; d_gene: TRBD1; CDR3aa: CASSHAGTVPGYTF; CDR3nt: TGTGCCAGCAGCCATGCTGGGACAGTTCCTGGCTACACCTTC
j_gene: TRBJ1-2; abundance: many; v_gene: TRBV6-1; d_gene: TRBD1; CDR3aa: CASSGRTGESGYTF; CDR3nt: TGTGCCAGCAGTGGTCGGACAGGGGAGAGCGGCTACACCTTC
j_gene: TRBJ2-1; abundance: medium-sized; v_gene: TRBV6-6; d_gene: TRBD2; CDR3aa: CASSYSRGGGRYNEQFF; CDR3nt: TGTGCCAGCAGTTACTCGAGAGGCGGGGGGAGGTACAATGAGCAGTTCTTC
j_gene: TRBJ2-5; abundance: medium-sized; v_gene: TRBV5-4; d_gene: NA; CDR3aa: CASSSGRTGAQETQYF; CDR3nt: TGTGCCAGCAGCTCCGGGAGGACGGGGGCCCAAGAGACCCAGTACTTC
j_gene: TRBJ2-5; abundance: medium-sized; v_gene: TRBV29-1; d_gene: TRBD2; CDR3aa: CSVPPTSGSGETQYF; CDR3nt: TGCAGCGTGCCTCCGACTAGCGGGAGTGGAGAGACCCAGTACTTC
j_gene: TRBJ2-6; abundance: NA; v_gene: TRBV29-1; d_gene: NA; CDR3aa: CSVGARGANVLTF; CDR3nt: TGCAGCGTGGGGGCGCGCGGGGCCAACGTCCTGACTTTC
j_gene: TRBJ2-1; abundance: medium-sized; v_gene: TRBV7-7; d_gene: TRBD2; CDR3aa: CASSPASGNWNEQFF; CDR3nt: TGTGCCAGCAGCCCCGCTAGCGGGAATTGGAATGAGCAGTTCTTC
j_gene: TRBJ2-5; abundance: few; v_gene: TRBV18; d_gene: NA; CDR3aa: CASSPKDWYQETQYF; CDR3nt: TGTGCCAGCTCACCCAAGGACTGGTACCAAGAGACCCAGTACTTC
j_gene: TRBJ2-5; abundance: medium-sized; v_gene: TRBV19; d_gene: TRBD2; CDR3aa: CASSSRDYHGTQYF; CDR3nt: TGTGCCAGTAGTAGCCGGGACTACCACGGGACCCAGTACTTC
j_gene: TRBJ1-1; abundance: NA; v_gene: TRBV20-1; d_gene: NA; CDR3aa: CSAKKMGAGNTEAFF; CDR3nt: TGCAGTGCTAAGAAAATGGGGGCGGGGAACACTGAAGCTTTCTTT
j_gene: TRBJ1-1; abundance: medium-sized; v_gene: TRBV11-2; d_gene: NA; CDR3aa: CASSRTRGVFF; CDR3nt: TGTGCCAGCAGCCGTACACGGGGAGTTTTCTTT
j_gene: TRBJ2-7; abundance: medium-sized; v_gene: TRBV6-5; d_gene: NA; CDR3aa: CASSYSIGIYEQYF; CDR3nt: TGTGCCAGCAGTTACTCGATAGGGATCTACGAGCAGTACTTC
j_gene: TRBJ1-2; abundance: medium-sized; v_gene: TRBV20-1; d_gene: NA; CDR3aa: CSAREARQTGFNYGYTF; CDR3nt: TGCAGTGCTAGGGAAGCCCGCCAGACAGGATTTAACTATGGCTACACCTTC
j_gene: TRBJ2-7; abundance: NA; v_gene: TRBV11-2; d_gene: NA; CDR3aa: CVSSSYGASSYEQYF; CDR3nt: TGTGTCAGCAGTAGCTACGGGGCTAGTTCCTACGAGCAGTACTTC
j_gene: TRBJ1-2; abundance: NA; v_gene: TRBV7-9; d_gene: NA; CDR3aa: CASSPDGDGYTF; CDR3nt: TGTGCCAGCAGCCCAGACGGAGATGGCTACACCTTC
j_gene: TRBJ1-2; abundance: medium-sized; v_gene: TRBV20-1; d_gene: TRBD1; CDR3aa: CSANLRGGYGYTF; CDR3nt: TGCAGTGCTAACCTCAGGGGGGGCTATGGCTACACCTTC
j_gene: TRBJ1-1; abundance: large; v_gene: TRBV7-2; d_gene: NA; CDR3aa: CASSLARAGEAFF; CDR3nt: TGTGCCAGCAGCTTAGCGAGGGCAGGTGAAGCTTTCTTT
j_gene: TRBJ1-3; abundance: NA; v_gene: TRBV20-1; d_gene: NA; CDR3aa: CSATRGAPGNTIYF; CDR3nt: TGCAGTGCCACCAGAGGGGCCCCTGGAAACACCATATATTTT
j_gene: TRBJ2-7; abundance: medium-sized; v_gene: TRBV29-1; d_gene: NA; CDR3aa: CSVAHPQDTPGSYEQYF; CDR3nt: TGCAGCGTCGCTCATCCCCAAGACACCCCGGGTTCTTACGAGCAGTACTTC
j_gene: TRBJ2-4; abundance: large; v_gene: TRBV11-2; d_gene: NA; CDR3aa: CASSLGAKNIQYF; CDR3nt: TGTGCCAGCAGCTTAGGGGCCAAAAACATTCAGTACTTC
j_gene: TRBJ2-1; abundance: medium-sized; v_gene: TRBV10-3; d_gene: TRBD2; CDR3aa: CAISDLSSREGSNEQFF; CDR3nt: TGTGCCATCAGTGACTTAAGTAGTCGGGAGGGTTCCAATGAGCAGTTCTTC
j_gene: TRBJ2-5; abundance: medium-sized; v_gene: TRBV6-2/TRBV6-3; d_gene: TRBD2; CDR3aa: CASSYLGASGTFQETQYF; CDR3nt: TGTGCCAGCAGTTACCTCGGGGCTAGCGGGACTTTCCAAGAGACCCAGTACTTC
j_gene: TRBJ1-6; abundance: medium-sized; v_gene: TRBV20-1; d_gene: NA; CDR3aa: CSADSSYNSPLHF; CDR3nt: TGCAGTGCCGACAGCTCCTATAATTCACCCCTCCACTTT
j_gene: TRBJ2-7; abundance: NA; v_gene: TRBV5-1; d_gene: TRBD2; CDR3aa: CASSPGTSGATYEQYF; CDR3nt: TGCGCCAGCAGCCCTGGGACTAGCGGGGCCACCTACGAGCAGTACTTC
j_gene: TRBJ2-7; abundance: few; v_gene: TRBV4-1; d_gene: NA; CDR3aa: CASSQGSAWAYTYEQYF; CDR3nt: TGCGCCAGCAGCCAAGGTAGTGCGTGGGCCTACACCTACGAGCAGTACTTC
j_gene: TRBJ2-1; abundance: large; v_gene: TRBV10-3; d_gene: TRBD2; CDR3aa: CAISDLRLAGDNEQFF; CDR3nt: TGTGCCATCAGTGACTTAAGACTAGCGGGAGACAATGAGCAGTTCTTC
j_gene: TRBJ1-4; abundance: NA; v_gene: TRBV20-1; d_gene: NA; CDR3aa: CSASPGPANEKLFF; CDR3nt: TGCAGTGCTAGTCCGGGACCGGCTAATGAAAAACTGTTTTTT
j_gene: TRBJ2-1; abundance: large; v_gene: TRBV11-2; d_gene: TRBD2; CDR3aa: CASSLGWRERNEQFF; CDR3nt: TGTGCCAGCAGCTTAGGGTGGCGGGAGCGCAATGAGCAGTTCTTC
j_gene: TRBJ2-2; abundance: medium-sized; v_gene: TRBV5-1; d_gene: TRBD1; CDR3aa: CASSLPPGQTHTGELFF; CDR3nt: TGCGCCAGCAGCCTTCCTCCGGGACAGACACACACCGGGGAGCTGTTTTTT
j_gene: TRBJ1-1; abundance: many; v_gene: TRBV30; d_gene: NA; CDR3aa: CAWIGSWGNTEAFF; CDR3nt: TGTGCCTGGATAGGGTCATGGGGGAACACTGAAGCTTTCTTT
j_gene: TRBJ2-1; abundance: NA; v_gene: TRBV29-1; d_gene: NA; CDR3aa: CSVDGYNEQFF; CDR3nt: TGCAGCGTTGACGGTTACAATGAGCAGTTCTTC
j_gene: TRBJ2-5; abundance: medium-sized; v_gene: TRBV6-2/TRBV6-3; d_gene: TRBD2; CDR3aa: CASSLRTSGRLQEETQYF; CDR3nt: TGTGCCAGCAGTTTAAGGACTAGCGGGAGATTACAGGAAGAGACCCAGTACTTC
j_gene: TRBJ2-3; abundance: medium-sized; v_gene: TRBV19; d_gene: TRBD2; CDR3aa: CASSILASGRTGTQYF; CDR3nt: TGTGCCAGTAGTATATTGGCTAGCGGGAGAACTGGTACGCAGTATTTT
j_gene: TRBJ2-1; abundance: medium-sized; v_gene: TRBV6-5; d_gene: TRBD2; CDR3aa: CASSYSGGGYSRIEQFF; CDR3nt: TGTGCCAGCAGTTACTCGGGGGGGGGTTATTCGCGGATTGAGCAGTTCTTC
j_gene: TRBJ2-7; abundance: medium-sized; v_gene: TRBV14; d_gene: TRBD1; CDR3aa: CASARGTGWTYEQYF; CDR3nt: TGTGCCAGCGCCCGAGGGACAGGGTGGACCTACGAGCAGTACTTC
j_gene: TRBJ1-1; abundance: few; v_gene: TRBV11-2; d_gene: NA; CDR3aa: CASSLGVNTEAFF; CDR3nt: TGTGCCAGCAGCTTAGGGGTGAACACTGAAGCTTTCTTT
j_gene: TRBJ1-3; abundance: many; v_gene: TRBV12-3/TRBV12-4; d_gene: NA; CDR3aa: CASSPYRARSGNTIYF; CDR3nt: TGTGCCAGCAGCCCATACAGGGCCCGCTCTGGAAACACCATATATTTT
j_gene: TRBJ2-3; abundance: medium-sized; v_gene: TRBV10-3; d_gene: NA; CDR3aa: CASASLDTQYF; CDR3nt: TGTGCCAGCGCCTCCTTAGATACGCAGTATTTT
j_gene: TRBJ1-6; abundance: medium-sized; v_gene: TRBV28; d_gene: NA; CDR3aa: CASSGVGSPLHF; CDR3nt: TGTGCCAGCAGCGGGGTAGGCTCACCCCTCCACTTT
j_gene: TRBJ2-1; abundance: medium-sized; v_gene: TRBV5-1; d_gene: TRBD2; CDR3aa: CASSFSASGRSDEQFF; CDR3nt: TGCGCCAGCAGCTTTTCGGCAAGCGGGAGGAGTGATGAGCAGTTCTTC
j_gene: TRBJ2-1; abundance: many; v_gene: TRBV5-6; d_gene: NA; CDR3aa: CASSLGTGDEQFF; CDR3nt: TGTGCCAGCAGCTTGGGGACTGGTGATGAGCAGTTCTTC
j_gene: TRBJ2-3; abundance: NA; v_gene: TRBV4-2; d_gene: TRBD2; CDR3aa: CASSQDRGGVGDTQYF; CDR3nt: TGTGCCAGCAGCCAAGATCGGGGGGGGGTCGGAGATACGCAGTATTTT
j_gene: TRBJ2-7; abundance: NA; v_gene: TRBV28; d_gene: NA; CDR3aa: CASRRGRTNYEQYF; CDR3nt: TGTGCCAGCAGACGGGGACGGACGAACTACGAGCAGTACTTC